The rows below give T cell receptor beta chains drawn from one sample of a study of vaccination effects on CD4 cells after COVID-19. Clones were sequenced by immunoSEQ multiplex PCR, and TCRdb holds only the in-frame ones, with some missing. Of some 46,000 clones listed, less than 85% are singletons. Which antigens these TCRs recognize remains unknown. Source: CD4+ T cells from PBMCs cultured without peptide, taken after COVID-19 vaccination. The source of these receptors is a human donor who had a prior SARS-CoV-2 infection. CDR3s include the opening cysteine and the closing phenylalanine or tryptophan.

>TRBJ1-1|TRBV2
CAGNRAMNTEAFF
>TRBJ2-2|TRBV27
CASSLNSLGGYTGELFF
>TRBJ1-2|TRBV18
CASSPGPSSYGYTF
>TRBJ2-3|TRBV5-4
CASSYTSGGDTQYF
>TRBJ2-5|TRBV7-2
CASSLLAGETQYF
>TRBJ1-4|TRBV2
CASSEWWTNEKLFF
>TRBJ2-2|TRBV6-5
CASSYLAGGTGELFF
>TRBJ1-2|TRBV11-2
CASSTPKGRLGENGYTF
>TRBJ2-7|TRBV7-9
CASSLVPGYEQYF
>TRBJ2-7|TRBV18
CASSPPSAYEQYF
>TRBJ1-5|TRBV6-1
CASSDPGGYSNQPQHF
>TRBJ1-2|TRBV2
CASSEMVEGGYTF
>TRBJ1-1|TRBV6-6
CASSYAQGDTEAFF
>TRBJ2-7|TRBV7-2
CASSWGRGRLSYEQYF
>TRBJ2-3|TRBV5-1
CASSLTSGRADTQYF
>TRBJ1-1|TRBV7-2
CASSFTGAITEAFF
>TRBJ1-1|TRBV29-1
CSVGSYGTGSTPGRTTEAFF
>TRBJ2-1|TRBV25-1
CASSVAGKYNEQFF
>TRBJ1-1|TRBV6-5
CASSRGLGAFF